The 6 T cell receptor beta chains given below trace back to one sample, sequenced in a study of T cell repertoires in cytomegalovirus infection (dated by TCRdb to about 2019). The data were produced on an Illumina HiSeq 1500. TCRdb trimmed the raw reads at Q25, called clones with MiXCR and kept productive beta chains. Here each entry gathers all rows of one CDR3 protein and keeps the most common genes and DNA. Across this sample there are hundreds of thousands of distinct CDR3 sequences, with 11% seen only once. About 9.4% of the sample is taken by the ten largest. Sequencing was done on a sample of PBMCs. These receptors were obtained from a human donor in good health (CMV status not recorded). Some clones in this sample may be carry-over from other donors' samples.

This clonotype has a count of ten or more. The chain recombines TRBV6-1 with TRBJ2-2, with unresolved D. CDR3 length: 15 residues. The germline V and J ends were trimmed by 2 bases and 7 bases, with 14 bases remaining between them. Germline values: CDR1 MNHNS, CDR2 SASEGT. The CDR3 sequence: CASSERVGVFGELFF. The CDR3 DNA reads as TGTGCCAGCAGTGAAAGAGTTGGGGTTTTCGGGGAGCTGTTTTTT.

V gene TRBV7-9 combines with J gene TRBJ1-6; D remains unclear. Per the germline V gene, CDR1 is SEHNR and CDR2 is FQNEAQ (reference sequence). Trimming shortened V by 5 bases and J by 2 bases, and 13 bases separated the two germline ends. This CDR3 contains 16 residues. The DNA of the CDR3 is TGTGCCAGCAGCCTACTCGGGAATCCCTATAATTCACCCCTCCACTTT. Its translation: CASSLLGNPYNSPLHF.

This clonotype was recorded at least ten times. This sequence joins TRBV12-3 or TRBV12-4 and TRBJ2-2; 9 positions agree with TRBD1. The J segment lost 8 bases and the V segment lost 6 bases, leaving 13 bases of the junction unmatched. The CDR3 covers 16 residues. The CDR3 spells CASSLVEGDRAGELFF. For the CDR3, the DNA is TGTGCCAGCAGCCTTGTAGAGGGGGACAGGGCTGGGGAGCTGTTTTTT.

This clonotype occurred many times. This chain links TRBV7-8 with TRBJ1-5, with no clear D. The CDR3 covers 16 residues. Germline V lookup: CDR1 SGHVS, CDR2 FQNEAQ. Trimming took 8 bases from V and 0 from J, leaving 17 bases between them. The DNA for the CDR3 is TGTGCCAGCTTTGCAGGAGGGCCCTATAGCAATCAGCCCCAGCATTTT. This encodes CASFAGGPYSNQPQHF. Using reference TRBV7-8 and TRBJ1-5 for the parts outside the CDR3, the full variable domain is GAGVSQSPRYKVAKRGQDVALRCDPISGHVSLFWYQQALGQGPEFLTYFQNEAQLDKSGLPSDRFFAERPEGSVSTLKIQRTQQEDSAVYLCASFAGGPYSNQPQHFGDGTRLSIL.

The rearrangement uses TRBV20-1 and TRBJ2-2; TRBD2 matches at 7 bases. The CDR3 extends over 11 amino acids. Germline-derived CDR1 and CDR2 are DFQATT and SNEGSKA (reference sequence). The V segment lost 5 bases and the J segment 15 bases; nucleotides outside the gene matches: 9. CDR3 DNA: TGCAGTGCTTTCGACGGCGCGGGGGTGTTTTTT. Its translation is CSAFDGAGVFF.

This clonotype was seen ten or more times. The gene calls are TRBV10-3 and TRBJ1-6; 9 nucleotides match TRBD1. CDR1 and CDR2 (germline): ENHRY, SYGVKD. The ends lost 3 bases at V and 5 bases at J; junction bases unmatched: 5. The CDR3 runs to 16 residues. The DNA of the CDR3 is TGTGCCATCAGTGACTCCGGGACAGGGAATAATTCACCCCTCCACTTT. This sequence encodes CAISDSGTGNNSPLHF.